This note documents a single T cell receptor (beta chain) sequence. Its target is not known. These data come from a study of T-cell memory formation after mild COVID-19. Overall study results and limits: Clones contracting day 15 to 85 were balanced CD4/CD8; later expanders leaned CD4+. Cross-reactive memory seemingly joined, as some responding clones were found in pre-infection memory.

TCRdb fed the 5' RACE reads into MiXCR, producing one record per CDR3 protein. The sample has around 370,000 distinct CDR3 sequences, around 21% seen once. This receptor was obtained from an adult woman who had mild COVID-19 (a few samples of this study predate the infection). Cell type and time point are not known. Material: PBMCs or a T cell subset sorted from them (not recorded which).

The CDR3 DNA is TGCGCCAGCAGCTCCGAGATGCTCGCCTACGAGCAGTACTTC. Its protein is CASSSEMLAYEQYF. The genes are TRBV5-1 and TRBJ2-7; no clear D gene. The CDR3 is made up of 14 amino acids. Trimming stripped 3 bases from V and 2 bases from J, with 12 bases between. CDR1 is SGHRS and CDR2 is YFSETQ in the germline V gene. Variable domain in full (rest from reference TRBV5-1 and TRBJ2-7): KAGVTQTPRYLIKTRGQQVTLSCSPISGHRSVSWYQQTPGQGLQFLFEYFSETQRNKGNFPGRFSGRQFSNSRSEMNVSTLELGDSALYLCASSSEMLAYEQYFGPGTRLTVT.